This TCR beta chain was observed in a study of long-term antiretroviral therapy in people with HIV. Study results and caveats: Diversity rose after ART but stayed below transplant donor controls. HIV repertoires had narrower CDR3 length ranges than controls. Nothing was known about ART adherence, viral resistance or changes in therapy.

Comments on this clone: As yet, its antigen is unknown.

Participants living with HIV all received treatment in the United States. Assay version v3.0 of immunoSEQ was used, and it was run at survey level. Some clones are missing from TCRdb's copy, which holds only in-frame ones; the method was immunoSEQ multiplex PCR. This sample has 28,000 or so clones; about 93% occur once, and the top ten carry 10%. V gave up 1 base and J gave up 5 bases; unmatched junction bases: 2. CDR3 length equals 15 residues. From germline, CDR1 is SGDLS and CDR2 YYNGEE. This chain connects TRBV9 to TRBJ2-2; 10 bases fit TRBD2. Specimen: unsorted PBMCs, collected 6.2 years after starting antiretroviral therapy. This clonotype was sampled from a man between 35 and 55 years old with HIV. CDR3 DNA: TGTGCCAGCAGCGTAACTAGCGGGGAAACCGGGGAGCTGTTTTTT. The encoded protein is CASSVTSGETGELFF.